Each of the 29 T cell receptor beta chains below was sequenced from the same sample in a study of blood T cell repertoires in COVID-19. Libraries were prepared by immunoSEQ multiplex PCR; TCRdb keeps only in-frame clonotypes and omits some of them. The sample has some 100,000 clones, 81% seen once; the top ten hold roughly 25%. Sequenced sample: peripheral blood. These receptors all stem from an elderly man with active or convalescent COVID-19.

V gene TRBV24-1 combines with J gene TRBJ2-7; TRBD1 might be the D (6 bases). Trimming stripped 6 bases from V and 6 bases from J, with 20 bases between. The CDR3 sequence is 15 residues long. Germline V gives CDR1 KGHDR, CDR2 SFDVKD. The CDR3 loop reads CATSRLPGVKREQYF. The CDR3 coding sequence is TGTGCCACCAGTCGCTTACCAGGGGTGAAACGCGAGCAGTACTTC.

CDR3 amino acids: CASSLAGRGPLHF. CDR3 DNA: TGTGCCAGCAGTTTAGCGGGAAGGGGACCCCTCCACTTT. The chain links TRBV28 to TRBJ1-6, with a tentative D call TRBD1 (5 bases). CDR1 and CDR2 (germline): MDHEN, SYDVKM. The germline V and J ends were trimmed by 2 bases and 12 bases, with 11 bases remaining between them. The CDR3 runs 13 residues.

The chain links TRBV12-3 or TRBV12-4 to TRBJ1-5; D is unresolved. The V end was cut by 3 bases, the J end by 5 bases, with 8 bases between. The CDR3 runs 13 residues. CDR3 DNA: TGTGCCAGCAGTTTTGGCTCAGATCAGCCCCAGCATTTT. As protein: CASSFGSDQPQHF.

This clone was picked up a small number of times. The J gene is TRBJ1-2, the V gene TRBV27; 8 bases are a match to TRBD1. CDR1 is MNHEY and CDR2 is SMNVEV in the germline V gene (reference sequence). This CDR3 region has 15 residues. V shed 2 bases and J 7 bases; nucleotides not matched to a gene: 9. The CDR3 coding sequence is TGTGCCAGCAGTTTAATTGCAGGGGGCGGGGGTGGCTACACCTTC. This codes for CASSLIAGGGGGYTF.

V usage is TRBV6-2 or TRBV6-3 and J usage is TRBJ2-3, with TRBD2 identical over 7 bases. The junction had 11 bases not matched to a gene; V was cut back by 2 bases and J by 0 bases. The germline V gene encodes CDR1 MNHEY and CDR2 SVGEGT. This CDR3 has 18 residues. The CDR3 DNA follows: TGTGCCAGCAGTTACCCCGTGGGAGCGGGGAAAAGCACAGATACGCAGTATTTT. As protein: CASSYPVGAGKSTDTQYF.

CDR3 loop: CASSEIRVGNEQYF. The CDR3 region has the DNA TGTGCCAGCAGTGAAATCCGGGTGGGTAACGAGCAGTACTTC. The gene calls are TRBV2 and TRBJ2-7; D gene unclear. The V end was cut by 2 bases, the J end by 5 bases, with 13 bases between. The CDR3 is made up of 14 amino acids. The V gene's germline CDR1 is SNHLY and CDR2 FYNNEI.

The J gene is TRBJ2-3, the V gene TRBV6-5, with 9 nucleotides matching TRBD1. There are 15 residues in the CDR3. The J segment lost 3 bases and the V segment lost 6 bases, leaving 7 bases of the junction unmatched. Looked up from germline, CDR1 is MNHEY and CDR2 is SVGAGI. CDR3 sequence reads: CASRRTGTGTDTQYF. DNA of the CDR3: TGTGCCAGCAGACGCACCGGGACAGGGACAGATACGCAGTATTTT.

The sample holds one count of this clone. The chain links TRBV5-1 to TRBJ2-5; 9 nucleotides line up with TRBD2. Germline CDR1 SGHRS, CDR2 YFSETQ. The CDR3 consists of 17 residues. V was clipped by 4 bases and J by 5 bases; unmatched bases: 15. CDR3 amino acids: CASSGPVSGGHPETQYF. Here the CDR3 DNA reads TGCGCCAGCAGCGGGCCGGTTAGCGGGGGTCACCCGGAGACCCAGTACTTC. Supplemented by reference TRBV5-1 and TRBJ2-5, the full variable domain reads KAGVTQTPRYLIKTRGQQVTLSCSPISGHRSVSWYQQTPGQGLQFLFEYFSETQRNKGNFPGRFSGRQFSNSRSEMNVSTLELGDSALYLCASSGPVSGGHPETQYFGPGTRLLVL.

V and J are TRBV6-1 and TRBJ1-2; TRBD1 might be the D (5 bases). Looked up from germline, CDR1 is MNHNS and CDR2 is SASEGT. V lost 1 base to trimming and J lost 4 bases, with 13 bases between them. The CDR3 is 15 amino acids. In nucleotides, the CDR3 is TGTGCCAGCAGTGAAGGACCCGGGACTTTCTATGGCTACACCTTC. It translates to CASSEGPGTFYGYTF.

V gene TRBV5-1 combines with J gene TRBJ1-2; 8 positions match TRBD1. The ends lost 4 bases at V and 5 bases at J; junction bases unmatched: 22. Germline assignment: CDR1 SGHRS and CDR2 YFSETQ. The CDR3 is 19 residues long. This chain's CDR3 is CASSPSLADRDGDWYGYTF. The CDR3 nucleotides read TGCGCCAGCAGCCCCTCCCTCGCGGACAGGGATGGTGATTGGTATGGCTACACCTTC.

The genes are TRBV6-5 and TRBJ1-1; D unresolved. CDR1 MNHEY and CDR2 SVGAGI come from the germline V gene. V lost 0 bases to trimming and J lost 1 base, with 9 bases between them. The CDR3 is 15 amino acids. CDR3 amino acids: CASSYSILQNTEAFF. The CDR3 DNA reads as TGTGCCAGCAGTTACTCCATACTCCAGAACACTGAAGCTTTCTTT.

V and J are TRBV5-1 and TRBJ2-5, with 9 bases fitting TRBD2. Germline V gives CDR1 SGHRS, CDR2 YFSETQ. The CDR3 consists of 14 residues. With V trimmed by 0 bases and J by 4 bases, 1 base remained unmatched. The CDR3 DNA follows: TGCGCCAGCAGCTTGGTAGCGGGGGTAGAGACCCAGTACTTC. Translation gives CASSLVAGVETQYF.

This clone was counted a single time. The chain is built from TRBV2 and TRBJ1-3, with unresolved D. The CDR3 is 15 residues long. CDR1 and CDR2 (germline): SNHLY, FYNNEI. Trimming pared 6 bases from V and 3 bases from J, leaving 15 bases between. CDR3 DNA sequence: TGTGCCAGCAGCCCGCAGGAGGCTCTTGGAAACACCATATATTTT. This translates into CASSPQEALGNTIYF.

The chain carries TRBV3-1 (or the pseudogene TRBV3-2) and TRBJ2-2, with D unclear. This CDR3 has 10 residues. Trimming removed 0 bases from V and 13 bases from J, with 3 bases in between. Germline values: CDR1 LGHDT, CDR2 YNNKEL (reference sequence). The CDR3 sequence: CASSQDVLFF. For the CDR3, the DNA is TGTGCCAGCAGCCAAGACGTGCTGTTTTTT.

The chain uses TRBV5-4 and TRBJ1-1; D might be TRBD1 (5 bases). Trimming took 1 base from V and 4 from J, leaving 11 bases between them. Germline V gene data show CDR1 as SGHNT and CDR2 as YYREEE (reference sequence). The CDR3 contains 14 residues. The CDR3 region is CASSLRGIGTEAFF. CDR3 in DNA: TGTGCCAGCAGCTTGAGGGGCATTGGCACTGAAGCTTTCTTT.

The chain carries TRBV6-5 and TRBJ2-4; D not resolved. CDR1 and CDR2 (germline): MNHEY, SVGAGI. Trimming stripped 2 bases from V and 7 bases from J, with 12 bases between. The CDR3 has 14 amino acids. The CDR3 spells CASSYRVESNIQYF. Written as DNA, the CDR3 is TGTGCCAGCAGTTACCGGGTAGAGAGTAACATTCAGTACTTC.

The rearrangement links TRBV6-5 to TRBJ1-2; no definite D call. V was shortened by 2 bases and J by 8 bases, with 21 bases between the two germline ends. The germline V gene has CDR1 MNHEY and CDR2 SVGAGI. This CDR3 region has 16 residues. The CDR3 coding sequence is TGTGCCAGCAGTTACCAGTCTACAGTTCAAACGGGGGGCTACACCTTC. Its translation is CASSYQSTVQTGGYTF.

The gene calls are TRBV7-6 and TRBJ2-1; TRBD1 matches 7 bases. With 2 bases clipped from V and 1 base from J, the junction kept 5 bases outside the gene matches. Germline CDR1 reads SGHVS; CDR2 reads FNYEAQ. This CDR3 has 16 residues. CDR3: CASSLTGTESYNEQFF. The DNA for the CDR3 is TGTGCCAGCAGCTTAACCGGGACAGAGTCCTACAATGAGCAGTTCTTC.

The genes are TRBV3-1 (or the pseudogene TRBV3-2) and TRBJ2-5; TRBD2 aligns across 9 bases. CDR1 and CDR2 (germline): LGHDT, YNNKEL (reference sequence). Trimming removed 4 bases from V and 1 base from J; junction bases left unmatched: 7. The CDR3 length is 16 residues. CDR3 DNA sequence: TGTGCCAGCAGCCCTTTAGCGGGGGTGCCCCAAGAGACCCAGTACTTC. Translating gives CASSPLAGVPQETQYF.

This chain joins TRBV27 and TRBJ2-5, with D perhaps TRBD2 (6 bases). This CDR3 comprises 15 residues. Trimming removed 2 bases at V and 1 base at J, with 11 bases between. CDR1 is MNHEY and CDR2 is SMNVEV in the germline V gene (reference sequence). CDR3 coding DNA: TGTGCCAGCAGTTTACGGGGGAGACGCCAAGAGACCCAGTACTTC. It specifies CASSLRGRRQETQYF.

The V and J genes are TRBV5-5 and TRBJ2-3; 9 bases line up with TRBD2. Germline V gives CDR1 SGHKS, CDR2 YYEKEE (reference sequence). The CDR3 consists of 15 residues. With V trimmed by 2 bases and J by 6 bases, 7 bases remained unmatched. The CDR3 here is CASSLRASGDDTQYF. The DNA of the CDR3 is TGTGCCAGCAGCTTAAGGGCTAGCGGGGATGATACGCAGTATTTT.

This clone was observed a handful of times. The V call is TRBV27, the J call TRBJ1-1, with no clear D. Trimming left V 3 bases short and J 5 bases short, with 10 bases between. Germline CDR1 reads MNHEY; CDR2 reads SMNVEV (reference sequence). The CDR3 runs 13 residues. The CDR3 coding sequence is TGTGCCAGCAGTTTTTCTGTCAGAACTGAAGCTTTCTTT. Residues: CASSFSVRTEAFF.

In nucleotides, the CDR3 is TGTGCCAGCAGCTTGGGACCGGGGTCCTTTGATACGCAGTATTTT. Translated: CASSLGPGSFDTQYF. V and J are TRBV5-4 and TRBJ2-3; perhaps TRBD2 as D (5 bases). This CDR3 has 15 amino acids. V was shortened by 0 bases and J by 6 bases, with 14 bases between the two germline ends. Germline V gene lookup returns CDR1 SGHNT and CDR2 YYREEE (reference sequence). Variable domain in full (rest from reference TRBV5-4 and TRBJ2-3): ETGVTQSPTHLIKTRGQQVTLRCSSQSGHNTVSWYQQALGQGPQFIFQYYREEENGRGNFPPRFSGLQFPNYSSELNVNALELDDSALYLCASSLGPGSFDTQYFGPGTRLTVL.

In nucleotides, the CDR3 is TGCAGCGTTGAGGGGATCGGGGATGAGCAGTTCTTC. It encodes CSVEGIGDEQFF. V gene TRBV29-1 combines with J gene TRBJ2-1; maybe TRBD2 (5 bases). Germline V gene data show CDR1 as SQVTM and CDR2 as ANQGSEA. The V and J ends lost 3 bases and 8 bases respectively, with 11 bases between them. This CDR3 is 12 amino acids long.

This chain links TRBV5-1 with TRBJ1-4, with 7 nucleotides matching TRBD1. This CDR3 comprises 15 residues. Germline V gene data show CDR1 as SGHRS and CDR2 as YFSETQ. J was trimmed by 5 bases and V by 3 bases; bases with no gene match: 7. CDR3 sequence: CASSSRQGGNEKLFF. In nucleotides, the CDR3 is TGCGCCAGCAGCTCTCGACAGGGTGGAAATGAAAAACTGTTTTTT.

V usage is TRBV15 and J usage is TRBJ2-2; 7 bases are a match to TRBD1. Germline CDR1 reads LNHNV; CDR2 reads YYDKDF (reference sequence). The CDR3 extends over 16 amino acids. Trimming removed 2 bases from V and 0 bases from J; junction bases left unmatched: 3. The CDR3 protein is CATSRRTGANTGELFF. In DNA form, the CDR3 reads TGTGCCACCAGCAGACGGACAGGCGCGAACACCGGGGAGCTGTTTTTT.

The chain links TRBV29-1 to TRBJ2-2; D gene uncertain. The CDR3 length is 14 residues. V was cut by 5 bases and J by 4 bases, with 14 bases left in between. Per the germline V gene, CDR1 is SQVTM and CDR2 is ANQGSEA. The DNA of the CDR3 is TGCAGCGTTCAATCCAGACAATTCACCGGGGAGCTGTTTTTT. This codes for CSVQSRQFTGELFF.

As DNA, the CDR3 is TGTGCCAGCAGCTGGAGGAGGCAACCTAGCACAGATACGCAGTATTTT. This translates into CASSWRRQPSTDTQYF. The chain is built from TRBV5-5 and TRBJ2-3, with D possibly matching TRBD2 (5 bases). Germline V gives CDR1 SGHKS, CDR2 YYEKEE (reference sequence). This CDR3 contains 16 residues. V was shortened by 3 bases and J by 0 bases, with 14 bases between the two germline ends.

This chain joins TRBV4-1 and TRBJ2-2; 8 nucleotides match TRBD1. V lost 5 bases, J lost 5 bases, and 7 bases stayed unmatched. The CDR3 runs 15 residues. Germline CDR1 MGHRA, CDR2 YSYEKL. The CDR3 coding sequence is TGCGCCAGCAGCTACGACAGGGGTTGGACCGGGGAGCTGTTTTTT. This encodes CASSYDRGWTGELFF.